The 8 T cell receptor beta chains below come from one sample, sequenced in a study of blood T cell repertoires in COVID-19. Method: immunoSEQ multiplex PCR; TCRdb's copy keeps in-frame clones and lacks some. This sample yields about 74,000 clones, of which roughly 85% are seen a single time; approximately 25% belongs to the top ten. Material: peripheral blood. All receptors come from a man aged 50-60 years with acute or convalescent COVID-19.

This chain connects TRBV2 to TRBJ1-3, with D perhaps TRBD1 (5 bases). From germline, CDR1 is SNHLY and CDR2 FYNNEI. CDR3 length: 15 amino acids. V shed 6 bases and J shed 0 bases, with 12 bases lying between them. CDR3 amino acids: CASSLPDSSGNTIYF. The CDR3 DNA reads TGTGCCAGCAGCCTACCAGACAGCTCTGGAAACACCATATATTTT.

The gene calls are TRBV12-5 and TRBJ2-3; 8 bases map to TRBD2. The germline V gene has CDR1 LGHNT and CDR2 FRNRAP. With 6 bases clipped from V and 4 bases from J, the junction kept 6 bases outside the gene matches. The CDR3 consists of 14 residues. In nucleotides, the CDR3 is TGTGCTAGTGGGGGACTGACTAGCGCAGATACGCAGTATTTT. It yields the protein CASGGLTSADTQYF.

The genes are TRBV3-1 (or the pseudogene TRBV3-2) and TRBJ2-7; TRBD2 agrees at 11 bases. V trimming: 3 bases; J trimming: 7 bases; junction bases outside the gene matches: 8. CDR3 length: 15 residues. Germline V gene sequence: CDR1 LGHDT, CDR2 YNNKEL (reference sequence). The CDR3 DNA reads TGTGCCAGCAGCCACAATAGCGGGGGGGCGTCTGAGCAGTACGTC. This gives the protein CASSHNSGGASEQYV.

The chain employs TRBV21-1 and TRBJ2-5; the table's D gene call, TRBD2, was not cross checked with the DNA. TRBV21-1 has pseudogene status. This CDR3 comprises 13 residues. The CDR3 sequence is CASSLNEAETQYF. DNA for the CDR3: TGTGCCAGCAGCCTTAACGAAGCGGAGACCCAGTACTTC.

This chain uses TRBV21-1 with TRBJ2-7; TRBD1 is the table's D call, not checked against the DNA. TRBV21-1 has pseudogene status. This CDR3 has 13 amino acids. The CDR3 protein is CACGTGGSYEQYV. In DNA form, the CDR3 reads TGTGCCTGTGGGACAGGGGGCTCCTACGAGCAGTACGTC.

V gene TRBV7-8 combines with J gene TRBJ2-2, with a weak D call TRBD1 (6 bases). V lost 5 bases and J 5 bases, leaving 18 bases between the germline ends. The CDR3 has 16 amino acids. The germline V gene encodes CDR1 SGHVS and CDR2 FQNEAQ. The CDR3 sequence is CASSPVKGRGTGELFF. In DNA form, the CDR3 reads TGTGCCAGCAGCCCGGTTAAGGGCAGGGGTACCGGGGAGCTGTTTTTT.

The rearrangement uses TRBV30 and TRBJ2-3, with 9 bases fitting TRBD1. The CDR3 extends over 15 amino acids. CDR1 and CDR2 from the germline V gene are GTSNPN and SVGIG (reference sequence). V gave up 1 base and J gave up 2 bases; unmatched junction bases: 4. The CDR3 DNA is TGTGCCTGGAGTGGCGGGACAGGGTCCACAGATACGCAGTATTTT. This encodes CAWSGGTGSTDTQYF.

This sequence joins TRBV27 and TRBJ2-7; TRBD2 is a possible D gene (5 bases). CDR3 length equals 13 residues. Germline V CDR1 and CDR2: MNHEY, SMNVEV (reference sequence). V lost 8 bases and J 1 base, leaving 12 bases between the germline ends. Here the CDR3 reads CASRGGGSYEQYF. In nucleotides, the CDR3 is TGTGCCAGCCGCGGAGGCGGTTCCTACGAGCAGTACTTC.